This TCR beta chain was identified in a study of siplizumab effects on memory and regulatory T cells. The study, taken as a whole, reports: Of the proliferating CD4+ or CD8+ clones, roughly 75-96% lacked a naive or memory phenotype that could be assigned. Siplizumab brought about a significant reduction in alloreactive sequences traceable to unstimulated CD4+ memory cells. Mappable alloreactive CD4+ clones came from Treg cells around three quarters of the time on average with siplizumab, against approximately 25% in controls. Naive T cells appeared more diverse than memory cells and seemed to be major alloresponse contributors.

A note on this clone: Its antigen is not identified.

The CDR3 spans 17 residues. The germline gives CDR1 SGHTA, CDR2 FQGNSA. V dropped 5 bases and J dropped 0; count of bases not matched to a gene: 10. TCRdb keeps only in-frame clones here, not all; method: immunoSEQ multiplex PCR. The sample has about 100,000 clones; 80% to 95% are singletons. V usage is TRBV7-2 and J usage is TRBJ2-3, with 8 bases lining up with TRBD2. The sequence was collected from a human donor in good health. The sequenced sample consisted of non-Treg CD4+ T cells sorted from blood. The CDR3 DNA reads as TGTGCCAGCAGCCTACAGTGGGTAGCGGGAAGCACAGATACGCAGTATTTT. It is translated as CASSLQWVAGSTDTQYF.